The 2 T cell receptor beta chains below were found in one sample sequenced in a study of control samples from healthy donors and cancer patients (dated by TCRdb to about 2020). The method behind the library was the immunoSEQ multiplex PCR assay. The source is immuneACCESS, and TCRdb retained only in-frame sequences with V and J called. Part of the clones is not carried over; for the studies checked, unresolved V genes explain less than half of this, and the remainder is unexplained. For this sample there are just under 100,000 clones; approximately 93% appear just once. Of the sample, around 8.2% falls within the top ten clones. Sequencing input: blood. These receptors all come from a man in his late teens or twenties in good health.

The CDR3 here is CASSDRQMSGTEAFF. The CDR3 nucleotides are TGTGCCAGCAGTGACCGACAGATGTCGGGCACTGAAGCTTTCTTT. The J gene is TRBJ1-1, the V gene TRBV2; maybe TRBD1 (5 bases). There are 15 residues in the CDR3. Germline V gene data show CDR1 as SNHLY and CDR2 as FYNNEI. With 3 bases removed from V and 4 bases from J, the gap between germline ends came to 15 bases. Full variable domain (outside the CDR3, taken from reference TRBV2 and TRBJ1-1): EPEVTQTPSHQVTQMGQEVILRCVPISNHLYFYWYRQILGQKVEFLVSFYNNEISEKSEIFDDQFSVERPDGSNFTLKIRSTKLEDSAMYFCASSDRQMSGTEAFFGQGTRLTVV.

The rearrangement links TRBV6-4 to TRBJ2-5; D is ambiguous. The CDR3 has 12 amino acids. Looked up from germline, CDR1 is MRHNA and CDR2 is SNTAGT. V was pared by 10 bases and J by 5 bases, with 14 bases between. The CDR3 nucleotides read TGTGCCACGCCCCTTTTGAGGGAGACCCAGTACTTC. Amino acid sequence: CATPLLRETQYF.